Below, 11 T cell receptor beta chains from the same sample are listed, as sequenced in a study of OX40 agonist ivuxolimab in advanced cancers. Sequencing was performed with immunoSEQ multiplex PCR; in TCRdb, only in-frame clones are kept and a portion is missing. The sample contains 65,000 to 95,000 clones, about 84% of which appear only once. The material was CD4+ or CD8+ T cells sorted from blood, obtained in a trial of the OX40 agonist ivuxolimab. The origin of the receptors is an adult with an advanced solid tumor such as melanoma, head and neck, liver or kidney cancer.

J is TRBJ1-1 and V is TRBV7-2, with D perhaps TRBD1 (5 bases). The germline CDR1 and CDR2 sequences are SGHTA and FQGNSA. The CDR3 has 13 residues. The V end lost 8 bases, the J end lost 0 bases, and 10 bases lay between the germline ends. CDR3 in DNA: TGTGCCAGCCGGGACCGCCTGAACACTGAAGCTTTCTTT. Translating gives CASRDRLNTEAFF.

V is TRBV18 and J is TRBJ2-7; 10 bases fit TRBD1. CDR1 KGHSH and CDR2 LQKENI come from the germline V gene. The ends lost 3 bases at V and 4 bases at J; junction bases unmatched: 9. The CDR3 loop spans 16 amino acids. Here the CDR3 reads CASSPPGTGDMYEQYF. The CDR3 nucleotides are TGTGCCAGCTCACCGCCCGGGACAGGGGATATGTACGAGCAGTACTTC.

The V and J genes are TRBV19 and TRBJ1-3; D call uncertain. The CDR3 contains 16 residues. The germline V gene has CDR1 LNHDA and CDR2 SQIVND (reference sequence). V lost 3 bases and J lost 2, with 14 bases in between. CDR3 residues: CASSIPTRRAGNTIYF. Written as DNA, the CDR3 is TGTGCCAGTAGTATCCCGACACGTCGGGCTGGAAACACCATATATTTT.

The CDR3: CASSPGVSSGNTIYF. The CDR3 nucleotides are TGTGCCAGCTCTCCAGGGGTTTCCTCTGGAAACACCATATATTTT. The chain has TRBV18 and TRBJ1-3; tentatively, D is TRBD1 (6 bases). Trimming left V 6 bases short and J 0 bases short, with 12 bases between. CDR1 is KGHSH, CDR2 LQKENI, per germline. The CDR3 consists of 15 residues.

The rearrangement joins TRBV19 to TRBJ2-1, with D hard to call. The CDR3 is 15 residues long. The V end was cut by 3 bases, the J end by 2 bases, with 11 bases between. Germline loops: CDR1 LNHDA, CDR2 SQIVND (reference sequence). This CDR3 is CASSIVTRAYNEQFF. The CDR3 DNA sequence: TGTGCCAGTAGTATCGTGACAAGGGCCTACAATGAGCAGTTCTTC. The complete variable domain, with remaining parts taken from reference TRBV19 and TRBJ2-1, reads DGGITQSPKYLFRKEGQNVTLSCEQNLNHDAMYWYRQDPGQGLRLIYYSQIVNDFQKGDIAEGYSVSREKKESFPLTVTSAQKNPTAFYLCASSIVTRAYNEQFFGPGTRLTVL.

The chain recombines TRBV20-1 with TRBJ2-5; D uncertain. CDR1 is DFQATT and CDR2 is SNEGSKA in the germline V gene (reference sequence). V lost 6 bases and J lost 6, with 11 bases in between. CDR3 length equals 11 residues. This CDR3 is CSANRGQTQYF. The CDR3 DNA sequence: TGCAGTGCAAATCGCGGACAGACCCAGTACTTC.

J is TRBJ2-3 and V is TRBV4-1; 7 bases match TRBD2. Germline trimming cut 1 base from V and 1 base from J; bases unmatched to any gene: 8. The CDR3 covers 17 residues. The germline CDR1 and CDR2 sequences are MGHRA and YSYEKL. CDR3 region: CASSQGQRGRGTDTQYF. CDR3 nucleotide sequence: TGCGCCAGCAGCCAAGGGCAGCGGGGAAGGGGCACAGATACGCAGTATTTT.

This clone was counted between two and nine times. The chain uses TRBV7-9 and TRBJ1-4; D ambiguous. The CDR3 is made up of 16 amino acids. V was shortened by 0 bases and J by 8 bases, with 16 bases between the two germline ends. Germline lookup yields CDR1 SEHNR and CDR2 FQNEAQ (reference sequence). The DNA of the CDR3 is TGTGCCAGCAGCTTAGCGCCGGGGAGGGCGGGAGAAAAACTGTTTTTT. Translated, it gives CASSLAPGRAGEKLFF.

The CDR3 DNA sequence: TGTGCCATCAGTGTACTGGGACAGGGGTCCTACGAGCAGTACTTC. This codes for CAISVLGQGSYEQYF. The V and J genes are TRBV10-3 and TRBJ2-7; 10 nucleotides agree with TRBD1. Per germline, CDR1 ENHRY and CDR2 SYGVKD. This CDR3 comprises 15 residues. After removal of 4 bases from V and 1 base from J, the junction contained 4 bases not matched to a gene.

V usage is TRBV19 and J usage is TRBJ2-7; D perhaps matches TRBD2 (5 bases). The CDR3 runs 14 residues. Germline V gene sequence: CDR1 LNHDA, CDR2 SQIVND (reference sequence). The germline V and J ends were trimmed by 4 bases and 0 bases, with 10 bases remaining between them. The CDR3 protein is CASSRERFSYEQYF. The CDR3 DNA reads TGTGCCAGTAGTAGGGAGAGGTTCTCCTACGAGCAGTACTTC.

This chain links TRBV5-1 with TRBJ1-3; weak D call: TRBD1 (5 bases). The V end was cut by 4 bases, the J end by 0 bases, with 11 bases between. This CDR3 is built from 15 residues. Germline CDR1 and CDR2: SGHRS and YFSETQ. The CDR3 loop is CASSRTGVSGNTIYF. CDR3 coding DNA: TGCGCCAGCAGCAGGACGGGGGTCTCTGGAAACACCATATATTTT. Variable domain in full (rest from reference TRBV5-1 and TRBJ1-3): KAGVTQTPRYLIKTRGQQVTLSCSPISGHRSVSWYQQTPGQGLQFLFEYFSETQRNKGNFPGRFSGRQFSNSRSEMNVSTLELGDSALYLCASSRTGVSGNTIYFGEGSWLTVV.